This is a list of T cell receptor beta chains from one sample in a study of blood T cell repertoires in COVID-19. The repertoire was sequenced with immunoSEQ multiplex PCR; TCRdb's copy has only in-frame clones and lacks some. Of approximately 310,000 clones in the sample, 80% to 90% were seen once. The material sequenced was PBMCs or T cells enriched from blood (not recorded which). The receptor source for this set is a man aged 25 to 40 who had recovered from COVID-19. The CDR3 runs from the conserved cysteine through the conserved F or W.

TRBJ1-4 TRBV4-1 CASSQVGARSNEKLFF
TRBJ2-5 TRBV27 CASSSGLGAKTQYF
TRBJ2-7 TRBV3-1/TRBV3-2 CASSQNPGTGGDEQYF
TRBJ2-6 TRBV19 CASSISGAVYSGANVLTF
TRBJ1-2 TRBV6-5 CASSPGVHGYTF
TRBJ1-1 TRBV3-1/TRBV3-2 CASSQAGMNTEAFF
TRBJ2-3 TRBV6-4 CASSDSLLRGRNTQYF
TRBJ2-1 TRBV19 CASSTEGTRVGNEQFF
TRBJ2-7 TRBV6-5 CASTSQAGPYEQYF
TRBJ2-1 TRBV18 CASSTTGPNEQFF
TRBJ2-1 TRBV3-1/TRBV3-2 CASSPGREARSIDEQFF
TRBJ1-6 TRBV3-1/TRBV3-2 CASSLAGVERSPLHF
TRBJ2-2 TRBV19 CASSRLRDWYTGELFF
TRBJ2-1 TRBV6-5 CASEKALLGNEQFF
TRBJ2-2 TRBV5-4 CATTWGGNTGELFF
TRBJ1-3 TRBV5-5 CASSRQTGAGNTIYF
TRBJ1-6 TRBV27 CASSTRDRESYQNSPLHF
TRBJ2-3 TRBV9 CASSVDSGGTDTQYF
TRBJ1-2 TRBV6-1 CASSEVGKGAYGYTF
TRBJ2-7 TRBV6-5 CASSYSERPYEQYF
TRBJ1-3 TRBV18 CASSPAAGLSGRNTIYF
TRBJ1-1 TRBV6-4 CASSAIPGAGAEAFF
TRBJ2-7 TRBV2 CASKIGGLSSYEQYF
TRBJ1-3 TRBV5-4 CASSSSVLSGNTIYF
TRBJ2-3 TRBV7-2 CASSLYGGRSDTQYF
TRBJ1-3 TRBV3-1/TRBV3-2 CASSQVWNREGSSGNTIYF
TRBJ2-7 TRBV25-1 CASSDRDTYEQYF
TRBJ1-3 TRBV6-1 CASSEGVARNTIYF
TRBJ1-5 TRBV27 CASSLKRQGNQPQHF
TRBJ2-1 TRBV5-6 CASSSWTSGGALGEQFF
TRBJ1-1 TRBV11-2 CASSPGQGNTEAFF
TRBJ1-2 TRBV18 CASSPGTGVREGYTF
TRBJ2-7 TRBV11-1 CASSTGLAHSYEQYF
TRBJ2-7 TRBV5-8 CASRPTNYEQYF
TRBJ2-7 TRBV4-1 CASSPPSGGNEQYF
TRBJ2-7 TRBV2 CASSRGSTYEQYF
TRBJ1-5 TRBV6-2/TRBV6-3 CASSSQGAYSNQPQHF
TRBJ2-3 TRBV5-4 CASSWRGGHTDTQYF
TRBJ1-3 TRBV12-5 CASGTGSGNTIYF
TRBJ1-1 TRBV27 CASRWDSQNTEAFF
TRBJ2-1 TRBV7-2 CASSRRTGESSYNEQFF
TRBJ2-4 TRBV9 CASSGGQGGTKNIQYF
TRBJ2-5 TRBV5-1 CASSLEGYLAGQETQYF
TRBJ1-1 TRBV29-1 CSVEESPGAEAFF
TRBJ1-2 TRBV27 CASSTRDRGPYGYTF
TRBJ2-7 TRBV21-1 CASSKAPGLLSYEQYF
TRBJ2-3 TRBV5-5 CASSSRGSTDTQYF